These 11 T cell receptor beta chains were all obtained from the same sample, sequenced in a study of cytomegalovirus exposure and HLA in healthy donors. Primers for the PCR totalled 60 Vbeta and 13 Jbeta. Here immunoSEQ multiplex PCR was the method, and the copy in TCRdb shows in-frame clones only, minus some. This sample has about 140,000 clones, with around 75% found just once. The sample consisted of PBMCs. These receptors were taken from a male donor in good health and CMV-seronegative.

This clone was detected only a few times. This CDR3 is CSVGGSAKNIQYF. In DNA form, the CDR3 reads TGCAGCGTTGGCGGAAGTGCCAAAAACATTCAGTACTTC. The chain joins TRBV29-1 to TRBJ2-4; D is ambiguous. The V end was cut by 4 bases, the J end by 1 base, with 8 bases between. From germline, CDR1 is SQVTM and CDR2 ANQGSEA. This CDR3 is built from 13 residues. The variable domain in full, with the rest retrieved from reference TRBV29-1 and TRBJ2-4, is SAVISQKPSRDICQRGTSLTIQCQVDSQVTMMFWYRQQPGQSLTLIATANQGSEATYESGFVIDKFPISRPNLTFSTLTVSNMSPEDSSIYLCSVGGSAKNIQYFGAGTRLSVL.

This chain connects TRBV2 to TRBJ2-3; weak D call: TRBD2 (6 bases). Deletions cut 7 bases from V and 0 bases from J, with 14 bases between. The CDR3 contains 15 residues. Germline V gives CDR1 SNHLY, CDR2 FYNNEI. The CDR3 sequence is CASNKQGTSTDTQYF. Here the CDR3 DNA reads TGTGCCAGCAACAAACAAGGGACTAGCACAGATACGCAGTATTTT.

The chain employs TRBV7-6 and TRBJ1-6; D gene uncertain. Trimming took 0 bases from V and 8 from J, leaving 5 bases between them. CDR1 is SGHVS and CDR2 is FNYEAQ in the germline V gene. The CDR3 is 13 residues long. CDR3 sequence reads: CASSLAEDSPLHF. As DNA, the CDR3 is TGTGCCAGCAGCTTAGCGGAGGATTCACCCCTCCACTTT.

This chain joins TRBV10-2 and TRBJ2-2, with a possible D match to TRBD2 (5 bases). The CDR3 has 15 amino acids. Deletions cut 3 bases from V and 4 bases from J, with 12 bases between. The germline CDR1 and CDR2 sequences are WSHSY and SAAADI. CDR3 in DNA: TGCGCCAGCAGTGACTTGCAGAGGGCCACCGGGGAGCTGTTTTTT. Protein: CASSDLQRATGELFF.

This chain links TRBV9 with TRBJ2-1; 13 nucleotides align to TRBD2. The CDR3 has 15 amino acids. V was clipped by 1 base and J by 6 bases; unmatched bases: 1. Germline-derived CDR1 and CDR2 are SGDLS and YYNGEE. CDR3 bases: TGTGCCAGCAGCGTAACTAGCGGGGGGGCCAATGAGCAGTTCTTC. This sequence encodes CASSVTSGGANEQFF.

The CDR3: CARRSRQGAGETQYF. The DNA for the CDR3 is TGTGCACGTCGCTCTCGACAGGGGGCGGGGGAGACCCAGTACTTC. The chain joins TRBV12-2 to TRBJ2-5; the table's D gene call, TRBD1, was not cross checked with the DNA. TRBV12-2 is marked as a pseudogene. CDR3 length: 15 residues.

The rearrangement links TRBV12-5 to TRBJ2-5; D might be TRBD2 (5 bases). The V gene lost 1 base and the J gene lost 7 bases, with 7 bases spanning the gap. The length of the CDR3 is 12 residues. Germline V gene sequence: CDR1 LGHNT, CDR2 FRNRAP. CDR3 nucleotide sequence: TGTGCTAGTGGTTTGGAGGGAGTGACCCAGTACTTC. The encoded protein is CASGLEGVTQYF.

The chain uses TRBV5-1 and TRBJ2-5; perhaps TRBD1 as D (5 bases). The CDR3 loop spans 15 amino acids. Germline V gene lookup returns CDR1 SGHRS and CDR2 YFSETQ. The V gene lost 6 bases and the J gene lost 1 base, with 16 bases spanning the gap. The chain's CDR3 is CASKVQGLVQETQYF. The CDR3 DNA reads as TGCGCCAGCAAGGTTCAGGGCCTGGTCCAAGAGACCCAGTACTTC.

V and J are TRBV7-9 and TRBJ2-2, with 14 bases identical to TRBD2. The CDR3 is made up of 17 amino acids. Germline V gene data show CDR1 as SEHNR and CDR2 as FQNEAQ (reference sequence). V was clipped by 5 bases and J by 4 bases; unmatched bases: 6. The CDR3 coding sequence is TGTGCCAGCAGCACGGGACTAGCGGGAGAGACCACCGGGGAGCTGTTTTTT. It yields the protein CASSTGLAGETTGELFF.

The rearrangement links TRBV5-8 to TRBJ2-3, with D perhaps matching TRBD2 (5 bases). The CDR3 length is 12 residues. Germline loops: CDR1 SGHTS, CDR2 YDEGEE. Trimming shortened V by 1 base and J by 6 bases, and 6 bases separated the two germline ends. The CDR3, as DNA: TGTGCCAGCAGCTTGCGAGGGGATACGCAGTATTTT. Its protein product is CASSLRGDTQYF.

The chain joins TRBV27 to TRBJ1-5; TRBD1 matches at 9 bases. This CDR3 comprises 17 residues. Trimming at V came to 1 base and at J to 7 bases, leaving 11 bases not matched to a gene. Germline assignment: CDR1 MNHEY and CDR2 SMNVEV (reference sequence). The CDR3 reads CASSLYGIPDRGQPQHF. The CDR3 DNA is TGTGCCAGCAGTTTATACGGAATACCCGACAGGGGGCAGCCCCAGCATTTT.